These 18 T cell receptor beta chains were sequenced from one sample in a study of cytomegalovirus exposure and HLA in healthy donors. The PCR contained 60 Vbeta and 13 Jbeta primers. Some clones are missing from TCRdb's copy, which holds only in-frame ones; the method was immunoSEQ multiplex PCR. The sample consists of roughly 99,000 clones, roughly 82% of them appearing once. Sequencing was performed on PBMCs. Receptors were obtained from a young man in good health and CMV-seropositive.

The chain uses TRBV5-4 and TRBJ1-2; 10 positions agree with TRBD1. Losses at the gene ends were 4 bases for V and 7 bases for J; bases not matched to a gene: 13. This CDR3 comprises 16 residues. From germline, CDR1 is SGHNT and CDR2 YYREEE (reference sequence). CDR3 in amino acids: CASSPQQTGGILGYTF. Written as DNA, the CDR3 is TGTGCCAGCAGCCCTCAACAGACAGGGGGCATTCTTGGCTACACCTTC.

On this clone itself: One junction end disagrees with the germline gene, perhaps due to a read error. The chain joins TRBV7-3 to TRBJ2-6; D perhaps matches TRBD1 (5 bases). This CDR3 is built from 15 residues. Germline V lookup: CDR1 SGHTA, CDR2 FQGTGA. The CDR3 spells CASSFSQPGANGLTF. DNA of the CDR3: TGTGCCAGCAGCTTTTCACAGCCTGGGGCCAACGGCCTGACTTTC.

This clone appeared a few times. The chain links TRBV19 to TRBJ2-3; TRBD1 aligns across 11 bases. V shed 11 bases, J shed 3 bases, and the junction held 4 bases outside the gene matches. This CDR3 is 13 amino acids long. The germline V gene encodes CDR1 LNHDA and CDR2 SQIVND (reference sequence). CDR3 region: CASRDRGTDTQYF. The DNA of the CDR3 is TGTGCCTCCCGGGACAGGGGGACAGATACGCAGTATTTT. Filled out from reference TRBV19 and TRBJ2-3, the complete variable domain reads DGGITQSPKYLFRKEGQNVTLSCEQNLNHDAMYWYRQDPGQGLRLIYYSQIVNDFQKGDIAEGYSVSREKKESFPLTVTSAQKNPTAFYLCASRDRGTDTQYFGPGTRLTVL.

The chain recombines TRBV5-1 with TRBJ2-1, with a tentative D call TRBD2 (5 bases). CDR3 length: 15 amino acids. V gave up 1 base and J gave up 4 bases, with 12 bases separating them. CDR1 and CDR2 from the germline V gene are SGHRS and YFSETQ. Here the CDR3 DNA reads TGCGCCAGCAGCTTGAGTCGAGGGCTTTACAATGAGCAGTTCTTC. Amino acid sequence: CASSLSRGLYNEQFF. The full variable domain, completed using reference TRBV5-1 and TRBJ2-1, is KAGVTQTPRYLIKTRGQQVTLSCSPISGHRSVSWYQQTPGQGLQFLFEYFSETQRNKGNFPGRFSGRQFSNSRSEMNVSTLELGDSALYLCASSLSRGLYNEQFFGPGTRLTVL.

This chain joins TRBV29-1 and TRBJ2-5; D perhaps matches TRBD1 (6 bases). This CDR3 is built from 11 residues. The V end lost 3 bases, the J end lost 11 bases, and 13 bases lay between the germline ends. The germline gives CDR1 SQVTM, CDR2 ANQGSEA. Written as DNA, the CDR3 is TGCAGCGTTGAGGGGGCCCAGGGGCAGTACTTC. It encodes CSVEGAQGQYF.

The chain joins TRBV18 to TRBJ2-3, with 9 bases identical to TRBD2. The germline V gene has CDR1 KGHSH and CDR2 LQKENI. The CDR3 has 15 amino acids. V lost 3 bases, J lost 4 bases, and 5 bases stayed unmatched. CDR3 DNA: TGTGCCAGCTCACCTAGCGGGGGAAGCCCAGATACGCAGTATTTT. Amino acids: CASSPSGGSPDTQYF.

The rearrangement joins TRBV7-9 to TRBJ2-3, with 7 bases fitting TRBD1. The germline V gene encodes CDR1 SEHNR and CDR2 FQNEAQ (reference sequence). The CDR3 is 13 residues long. V lost 4 bases to trimming and J lost 4 bases; unmatched junction nucleotides: 2. CDR3 sequence: CASSSTGPDTQYF. DNA for the CDR3: TGTGCCAGCAGCTCGACAGGGCCAGATACGCAGTATTTT.

V usage is TRBV15 and J usage is TRBJ1-5; 7 bases fit TRBD1. The V gene's germline CDR1 is LNHNV and CDR2 YYDKDF (reference sequence). J lost 6 bases, V lost 0 bases, and 5 bases had no gene match. The CDR3 covers 15 residues. Written as DNA, the CDR3 is TGTGCCACCAGCAGAGACACAGGGGTGAGTCAGCCCCAGCATTTT. Protein sequence: CATSRDTGVSQPQHF.

The chain recombines TRBV6-5 with TRBJ1-4, with D maybe TRBD1 (5 bases). The ends were cut back, 0 bases at V and 4 bases at J, with 9 bases in the middle. Germline V CDR1 and CDR2: MNHEY, SVGAGI. The CDR3 totals 15 residues. The CDR3 sequence is CASSYSHRNNEKLFF. The CDR3 bases are TGTGCCAGCAGTTACTCGCACAGGAATAATGAAAAACTGTTTTTT.

The chain joins TRBV5-1 to TRBJ1-6, with 7 nucleotides matching TRBD1. The CDR3 has 14 amino acids. The germline V gene has CDR1 SGHRS and CDR2 YFSETQ. J lost 6 bases, V lost 5 bases, and 5 bases had no gene match. The CDR3 sequence is CASSPGQPNSPLHF. The CDR3 nucleotides are TGCGCCAGCAGTCCGGGACAGCCTAATTCACCCCTCCACTTT.

Only a few counts were recorded for this clone. This chain joins TRBV5-1 and TRBJ2-7; TRBD1 matches at 10 bases. The CDR3 has 14 amino acids. Looked up from germline, CDR1 is SGHRS and CDR2 is YFSETQ. V lost 4 bases and J lost 5; bases outside the gene matches: 6. The CDR3 protein is CASSRTGGSHEQYF. CDR3 nucleotide sequence: TGCGCCAGCAGCCGGACAGGGGGGTCTCACGAGCAGTACTTC.

This clone was observed once. This chain joins TRBV6-5 and TRBJ1-5, with 7 bases fitting TRBD1. CDR1 and CDR2 from the germline V gene are MNHEY and SVGAGI. With V trimmed by 6 bases and J by 3 bases, 5 bases remained unmatched. This CDR3 has 14 residues. The DNA for the CDR3 is TGTGCCAGCAGGCTGACAGGGCCCAATCAGCCCCAGCATTTT. Its translation: CASRLTGPNQPQHF.

This chain links TRBV6-6 with TRBJ1-6, with 9 nucleotides matching TRBD1. V lost 2 bases, J lost 10 bases, and 6 bases stayed unmatched. In germline, CDR1 is MNHNY, CDR2 SVGAGI (reference sequence). CDR3 length: 15 amino acids. This CDR3 is CASSYKGQGDSPLHF. The CDR3 coding sequence is TGTGCCAGCAGTTACAAGGGACAGGGTGACTCACCCCTCCACTTT.

About this clone: A junction boundary mismatches the germline segment, possibly from a read error. V is TRBV7-9 and J is TRBJ2-7, with 7 bases aligning to TRBD1. This CDR3 has 16 amino acids. The germline V gene has CDR1 SEHNR and CDR2 FQNEAQ (reference sequence). CDR3 DNA: TGTTCCAGCCCTATCATGCCGGGACAGATTCCCTGTGAGCAGTACTTC. Amino acids: CSSPIMPGQIPCEQYF.

The CDR3 is CASSYGSSYNEQFF. In DNA form, the CDR3 reads TGTGCCAGCAGTTACGGGAGCTCCTACAATGAGCAGTTCTTC. This sequence joins TRBV6-5 and TRBJ2-1, with D possibly being TRBD2 (5 bases). The germline V gene has CDR1 MNHEY and CDR2 SVGAGI. The V end was cut by 2 bases, the J end by 0 bases, with 5 bases between. The CDR3 contains 14 residues.

The chain recombines TRBV6-6 with TRBJ1-2; the D gene is possibly TRBD1 (6 bases). The germline V gene has CDR1 MNHNY and CDR2 SVGAGI (reference sequence). V was shortened by 5 bases and J by 4 bases, with 17 bases between the two germline ends. This CDR3 spans 15 amino acids. As DNA, the CDR3 is TGTGCCAGCAGTGCCCGATTTGACAGGCCCTATGGCTACACCTTC. It specifies CASSARFDRPYGYTF.

Comments on this clone: Other DNA variants within this sample encode the same CDR3. The V and J genes are TRBV18 and TRBJ2-5, with D perhaps matching TRBD2 (6 bases). The CDR3 runs to 14 residues. Germline V CDR1 and CDR2: KGHSH, LQKENI. V gave up 5 bases and J gave up 7 bases, with 17 bases separating them. The CDR3: CASSASPGDGTQYF. DNA for the CDR3: TGTGCCAGCTCAGCGAGTCCGGGGGACGGGACCCAGTACTTC.

This chain uses TRBV6-5 with TRBJ1-2; 8 positions agree with TRBD1. In germline, CDR1 is MNHEY, CDR2 SVGAGI. V trimming: 2 bases; J trimming: 8 bases; junction bases outside the gene matches: 7. The CDR3 has 14 residues. In nucleotides, the CDR3 is TGTGCCAGCAGTTACGGGGGACAGGCTAAAGGCTACACCTTC. Protein product: CASSYGGQAKGYTF.